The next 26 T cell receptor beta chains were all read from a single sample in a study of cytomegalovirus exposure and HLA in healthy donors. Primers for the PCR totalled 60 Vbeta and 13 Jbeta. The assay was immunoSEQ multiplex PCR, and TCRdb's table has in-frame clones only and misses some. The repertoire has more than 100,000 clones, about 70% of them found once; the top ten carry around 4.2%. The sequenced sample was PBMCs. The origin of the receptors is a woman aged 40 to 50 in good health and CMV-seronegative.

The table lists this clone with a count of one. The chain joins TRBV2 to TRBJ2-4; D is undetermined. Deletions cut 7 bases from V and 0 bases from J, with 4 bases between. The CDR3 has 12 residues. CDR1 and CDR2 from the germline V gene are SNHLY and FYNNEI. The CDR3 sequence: CASTLAKNIQYF. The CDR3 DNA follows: TGTGCCAGCACCCTAGCCAAAAACATTCAGTACTTC.

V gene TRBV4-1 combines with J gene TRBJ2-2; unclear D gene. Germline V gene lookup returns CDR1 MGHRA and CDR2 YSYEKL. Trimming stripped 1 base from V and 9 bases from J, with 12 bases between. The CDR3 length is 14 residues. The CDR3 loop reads CASSQVVDIRELFF. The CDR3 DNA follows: TGCGCCAGCAGCCAAGTCGTAGATATTAGGGAGCTGTTTTTT.

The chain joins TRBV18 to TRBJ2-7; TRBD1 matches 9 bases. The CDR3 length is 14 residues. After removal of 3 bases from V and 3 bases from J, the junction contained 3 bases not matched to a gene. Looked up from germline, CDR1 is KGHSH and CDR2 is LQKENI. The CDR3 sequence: CASSPETGGYEQYF. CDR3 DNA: TGTGCCAGCTCACCCGAGACAGGGGGCTACGAGCAGTACTTC.

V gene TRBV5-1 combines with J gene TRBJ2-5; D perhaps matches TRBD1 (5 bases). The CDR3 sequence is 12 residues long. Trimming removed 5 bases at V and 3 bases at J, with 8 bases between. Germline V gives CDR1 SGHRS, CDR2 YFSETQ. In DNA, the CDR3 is TGCGCCAGCAGGGACAACAAAGAGACCCAGTACTTC. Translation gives CASRDNKETQYF.

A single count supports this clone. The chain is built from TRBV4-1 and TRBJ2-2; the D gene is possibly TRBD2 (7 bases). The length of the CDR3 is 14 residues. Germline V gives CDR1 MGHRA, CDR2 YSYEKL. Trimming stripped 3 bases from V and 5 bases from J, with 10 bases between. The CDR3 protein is CASSQRGGTGELFF. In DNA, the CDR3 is TGCGCCAGCAGCCAGAGGGGGGGGACCGGGGAGCTGTTTTTT.

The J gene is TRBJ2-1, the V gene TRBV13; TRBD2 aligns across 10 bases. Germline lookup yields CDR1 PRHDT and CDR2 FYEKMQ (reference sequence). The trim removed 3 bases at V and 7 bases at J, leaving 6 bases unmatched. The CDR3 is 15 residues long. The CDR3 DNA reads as TGTGCCAGCAGCTTGGAGCGGGGGGGATTGAATGAGCAGTTCTTC. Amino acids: CASSLERGGLNEQFF. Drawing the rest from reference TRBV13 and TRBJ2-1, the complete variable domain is AAGVIQSPRHLIKEKRETATLKCYPIPRHDTVYWYQQGPGQDPQFLISFYEKMQSDKGSIPDRFSAQQFSDYHSELNMSSLELGDSALYFCASSLERGGLNEQFFGPGTRLTVL.

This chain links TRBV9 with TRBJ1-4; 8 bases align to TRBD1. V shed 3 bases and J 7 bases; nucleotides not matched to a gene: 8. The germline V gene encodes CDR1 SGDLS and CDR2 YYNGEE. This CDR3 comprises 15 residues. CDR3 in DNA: TGTGCCAGCAGCGCTAGGACAGGGACGGGTGAAAAACTGTTTTTT. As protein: CASSARTGTGEKLFF.

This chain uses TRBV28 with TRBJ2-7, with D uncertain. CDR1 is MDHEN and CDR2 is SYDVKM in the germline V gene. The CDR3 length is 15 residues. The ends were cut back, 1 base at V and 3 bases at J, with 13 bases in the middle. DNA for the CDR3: TGTGCCAGCAGTTTATCCCACTTCTTGGTCTACGAGCAGTACTTC. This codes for CASSLSHFLVYEQYF.

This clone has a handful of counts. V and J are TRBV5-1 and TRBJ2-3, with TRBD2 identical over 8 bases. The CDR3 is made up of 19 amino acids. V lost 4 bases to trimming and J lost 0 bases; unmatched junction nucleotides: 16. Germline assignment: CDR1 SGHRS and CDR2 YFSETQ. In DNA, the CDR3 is TGCGCCAGCAGCCCTTCGTCACGGGGGGGCCGGCCTAGCACAGATACGCAGTATTTT. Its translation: CASSPSSRGGRPSTDTQYF. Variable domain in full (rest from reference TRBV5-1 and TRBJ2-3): KAGVTQTPRYLIKTRGQQVTLSCSPISGHRSVSWYQQTPGQGLQFLFEYFSETQRNKGNFPGRFSGRQFSNSRSEMNVSTLELGDSALYLCASSPSSRGGRPSTDTQYFGPGTRLTVL.

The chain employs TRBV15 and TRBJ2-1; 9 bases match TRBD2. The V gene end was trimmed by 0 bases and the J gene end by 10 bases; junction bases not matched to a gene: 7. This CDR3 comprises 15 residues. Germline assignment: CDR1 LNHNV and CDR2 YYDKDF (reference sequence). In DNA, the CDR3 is TGTGCCACCAGCAGAGATCGCGGGGGGGCTAGGGAGCAGTTCTTC. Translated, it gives CATSRDRGGAREQFF.

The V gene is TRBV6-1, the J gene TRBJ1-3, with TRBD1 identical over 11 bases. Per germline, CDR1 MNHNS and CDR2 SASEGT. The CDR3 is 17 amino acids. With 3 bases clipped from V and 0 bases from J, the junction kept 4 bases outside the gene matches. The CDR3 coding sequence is TGTGCCAGCAGTGACGGGACAGGGGGGTACTCTGGAAACACCATATATTTT. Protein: CASSDGTGGYSGNTIYF.

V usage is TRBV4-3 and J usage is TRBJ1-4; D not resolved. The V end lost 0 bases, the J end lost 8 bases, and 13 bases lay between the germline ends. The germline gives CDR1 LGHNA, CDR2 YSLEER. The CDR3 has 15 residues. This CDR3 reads CASSQEPGVNEKLFF. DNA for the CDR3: TGCGCCAGCAGCCAAGAACCCGGGGTGAACGAAAAACTGTTTTTT.

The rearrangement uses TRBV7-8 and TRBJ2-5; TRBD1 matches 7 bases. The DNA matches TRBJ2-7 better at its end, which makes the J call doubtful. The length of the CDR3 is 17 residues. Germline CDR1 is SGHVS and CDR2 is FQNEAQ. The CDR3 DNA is TGTGCCAGCAGCTCATTTATTGACAGGGTGGGCTCCTACGAGCAGTACTTC. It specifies CASSSFIDRVGSYEQYF.

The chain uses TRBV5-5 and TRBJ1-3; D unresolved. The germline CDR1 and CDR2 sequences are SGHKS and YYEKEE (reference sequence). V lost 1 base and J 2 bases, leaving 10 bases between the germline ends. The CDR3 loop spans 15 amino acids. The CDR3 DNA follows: TGTGCCAGCAGCTTGCCCAGGTTCCCTGGAAACACCATATATTTT. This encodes CASSLPRFPGNTIYF. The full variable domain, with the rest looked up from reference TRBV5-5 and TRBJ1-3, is DAGVTQSPTHLIKTRGQQVTLRCSPISGHKSVSWYQQVLGQGPQFIFQYYEKEERGRGNFPDRFSARQFPNYSSELNVNALLLGDSALYLCASSLPRFPGNTIYFGEGSWLTVV.

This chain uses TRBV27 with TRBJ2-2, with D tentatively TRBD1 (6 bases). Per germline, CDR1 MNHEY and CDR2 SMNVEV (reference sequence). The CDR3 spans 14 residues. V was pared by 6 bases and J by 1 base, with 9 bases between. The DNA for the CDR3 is TGTGCCAGCAGAAGGGGACAGAACACCGGGGAGCTGTTTTTT. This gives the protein CASRRGQNTGELFF.

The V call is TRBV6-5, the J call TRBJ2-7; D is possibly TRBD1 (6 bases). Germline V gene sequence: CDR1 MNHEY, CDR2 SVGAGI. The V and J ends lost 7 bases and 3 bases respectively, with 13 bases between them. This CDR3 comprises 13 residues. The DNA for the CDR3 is TGTGCCAGCACCGAACAGGGAAACTACGAGCAGTACTTC. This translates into CASTEQGNYEQYF.

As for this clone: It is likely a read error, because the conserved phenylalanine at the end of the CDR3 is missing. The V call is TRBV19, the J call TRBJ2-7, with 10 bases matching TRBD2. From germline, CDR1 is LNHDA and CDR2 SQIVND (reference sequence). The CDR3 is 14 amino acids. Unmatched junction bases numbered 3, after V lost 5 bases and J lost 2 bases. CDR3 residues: CASSELAGTYEQYL. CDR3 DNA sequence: TGTGCCAGTAGTGAACTAGCGGGGACCTACGAGCAGTACCTC.

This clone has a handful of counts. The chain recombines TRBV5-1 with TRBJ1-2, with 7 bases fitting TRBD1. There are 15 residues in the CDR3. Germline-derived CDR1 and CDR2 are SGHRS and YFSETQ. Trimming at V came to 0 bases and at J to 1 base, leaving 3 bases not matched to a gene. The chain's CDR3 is CASSLGGQVNYGYTF. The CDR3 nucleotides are TGCGCCAGCAGCTTGGGTGGACAGGTTAACTATGGCTACACCTTC.

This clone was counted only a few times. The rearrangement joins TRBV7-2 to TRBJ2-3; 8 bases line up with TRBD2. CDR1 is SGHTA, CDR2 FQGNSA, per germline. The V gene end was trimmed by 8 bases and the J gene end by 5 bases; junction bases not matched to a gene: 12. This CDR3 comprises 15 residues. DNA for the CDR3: TGTGCCAGCCAGTCCAGCGGGAGTATCCGAGATACGCAGTATTTT. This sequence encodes CASQSSGSIRDTQYF. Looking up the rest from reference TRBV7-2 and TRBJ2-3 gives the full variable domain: GAGVSQSPSNKVTEKGKDVELRCDPISGHTALYWYRQSLGQGLEFLIYFQGNSAPDKSGLPSDRFSAERTGGSVSTLTIQRTQQEDSAVYLCASQSSGSIRDTQYFGPGTRLTVL.

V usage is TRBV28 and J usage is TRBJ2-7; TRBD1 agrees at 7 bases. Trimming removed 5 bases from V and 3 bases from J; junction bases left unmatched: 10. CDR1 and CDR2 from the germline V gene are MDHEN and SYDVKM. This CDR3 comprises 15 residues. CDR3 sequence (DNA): TGTGCCAGCAGTGAATCCGGGACAGCCAACTACGAGCAGTACTTC. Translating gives CASSESGTANYEQYF.

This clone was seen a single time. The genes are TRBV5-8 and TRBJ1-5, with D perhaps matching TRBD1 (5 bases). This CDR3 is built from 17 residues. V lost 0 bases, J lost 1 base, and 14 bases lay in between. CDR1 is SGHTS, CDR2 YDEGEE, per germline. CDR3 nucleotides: TGTGCCAGCAGCTTGGAGCAGGGTCCCTGGAGCAATCAGCCCCAGCATTTT. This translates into CASSLEQGPWSNQPQHF.

For the CDR3, the DNA is TGTGCCAGCAGTCCGTTAGCGGGAGCAACAGATACGCAGTATTTT. Protein sequence: CASSPLAGATDTQYF. The V call is TRBV2, the J call TRBJ2-3; 9 bases line up with TRBD2. Unmatched junction bases numbered 6, after V lost 5 bases and J lost 3 bases. CDR1 SNHLY and CDR2 FYNNEI come from the germline V gene. The CDR3 has 15 amino acids.

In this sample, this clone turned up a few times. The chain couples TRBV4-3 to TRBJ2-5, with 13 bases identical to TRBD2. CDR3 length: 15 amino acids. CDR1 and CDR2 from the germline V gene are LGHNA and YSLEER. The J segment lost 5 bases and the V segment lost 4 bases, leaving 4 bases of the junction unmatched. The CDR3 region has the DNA TGCGCCAGCAGCCGAAGACTAGCGGGGGGTGAGACCCAGTACTTC. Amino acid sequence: CASSRRLAGGETQYF.

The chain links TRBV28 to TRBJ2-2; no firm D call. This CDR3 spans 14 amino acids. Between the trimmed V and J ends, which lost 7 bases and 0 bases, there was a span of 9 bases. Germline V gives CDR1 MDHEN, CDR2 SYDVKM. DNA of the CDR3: TGTGCCAGCAAGGATACTACGAACACCGGGGAGCTGTTTTTT. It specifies CASKDTTNTGELFF.

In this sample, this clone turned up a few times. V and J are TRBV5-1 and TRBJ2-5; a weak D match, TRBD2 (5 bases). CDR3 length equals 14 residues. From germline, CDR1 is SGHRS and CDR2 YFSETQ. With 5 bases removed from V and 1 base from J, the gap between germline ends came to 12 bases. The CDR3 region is CASRPIAGQETQYF. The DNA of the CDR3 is TGCGCCAGCAGACCCATCGCGGGCCAAGAGACCCAGTACTTC.

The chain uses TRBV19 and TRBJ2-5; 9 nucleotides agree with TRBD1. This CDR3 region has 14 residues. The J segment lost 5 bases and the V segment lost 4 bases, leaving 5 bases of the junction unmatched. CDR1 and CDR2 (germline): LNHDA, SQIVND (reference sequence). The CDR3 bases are TGTGCCAGTAGTACGGGACAGGGCGGGGAGACCCAGTACTTC. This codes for CASSTGQGGETQYF.